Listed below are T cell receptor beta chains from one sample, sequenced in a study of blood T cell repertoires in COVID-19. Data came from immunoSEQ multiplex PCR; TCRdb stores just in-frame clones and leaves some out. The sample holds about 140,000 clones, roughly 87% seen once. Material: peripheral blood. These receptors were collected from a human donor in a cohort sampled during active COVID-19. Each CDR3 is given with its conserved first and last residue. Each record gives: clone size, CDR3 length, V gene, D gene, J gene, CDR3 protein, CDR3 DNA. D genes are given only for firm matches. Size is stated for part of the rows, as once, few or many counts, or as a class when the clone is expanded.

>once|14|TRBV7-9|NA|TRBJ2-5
CASSFERAQETQYF
TGTGCCAGCAGCTTTGAGCGCGCCCAAGAGACCCAGTACTTC
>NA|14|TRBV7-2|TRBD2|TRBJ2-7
CASSRTSGGYEQYF
TGTGCCAGCAGCCGGACTAGCGGGGGATACGAGCAGTACTTC
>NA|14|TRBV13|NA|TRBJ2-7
CASSFWGLHAEQYF
TGTGCCAGCAGCTTTTGGGGACTGCATGCCGAGCAGTACTTC
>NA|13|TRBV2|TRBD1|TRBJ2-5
CASGDRGQETQYF
TGTGCTAGCGGGGACAGGGGCCAAGAGACCCAGTACTTC
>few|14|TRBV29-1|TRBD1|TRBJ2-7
CSVCIRDRGYEQYF
TGCAGCGTTTGCATAAGGGACAGGGGATACGAGCAGTACTTC
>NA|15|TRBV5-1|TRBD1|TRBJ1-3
CASSFGQGLINTIYF
TGCGCCAGCAGCTTTGGACAGGGCTTAATAAACACCATATATTTT
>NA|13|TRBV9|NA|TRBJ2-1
CASSVDPIAEQFF
TGTGCCAGCAGCGTAGATCCCATAGCCGAGCAGTTCTTC
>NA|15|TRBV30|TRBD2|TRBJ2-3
CAWSRLVVAGGTQYF
TGTGCCTGGAGTCGTCTGGTGGTAGCGGGGGGGACGCAGTATTTT
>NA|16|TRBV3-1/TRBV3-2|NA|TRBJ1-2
CASSQDSTGGLYGYTF
TGTGCCAGCAGCCAAGATTCGACCGGGGGATTGTATGGCTACACCTTC
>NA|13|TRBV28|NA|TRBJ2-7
CASSPPMEDEQYF
TGTGCCAGCAGCCCACCTATGGAGGACGAGCAGTACTTC
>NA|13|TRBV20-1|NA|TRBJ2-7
CSASHDRAYEQYF
TGCAGTGCTAGTCACGACAGAGCCTACGAGCAGTACTTC
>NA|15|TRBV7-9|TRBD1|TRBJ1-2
CASSSESDRDYGYTF
TGTGCCAGCAGCTCTGAATCCGACAGGGACTATGGCTACACCTTC
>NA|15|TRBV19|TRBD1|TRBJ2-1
CASSIGQASYNEQFF
TGTGCCAGTAGTATCGGACAGGCGTCCTACAATGAGCAGTTCTTC
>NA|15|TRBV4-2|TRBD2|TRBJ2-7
CASSYVRSGMNEQYF
TGTGCCAGCAGCTACGTTCGGAGCGGGATGAACGAGCAGTACTTC
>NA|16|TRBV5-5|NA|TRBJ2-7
CASSLGPTGSDYEQYF
TGTGCCAGCAGCTTGGGGCCGACCGGGAGCGACTACGAGCAGTACTTC
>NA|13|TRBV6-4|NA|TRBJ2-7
CASSDTVWSEQYF
TGTGCCAGCAGTGACACCGTTTGGAGCGAGCAGTACTTC